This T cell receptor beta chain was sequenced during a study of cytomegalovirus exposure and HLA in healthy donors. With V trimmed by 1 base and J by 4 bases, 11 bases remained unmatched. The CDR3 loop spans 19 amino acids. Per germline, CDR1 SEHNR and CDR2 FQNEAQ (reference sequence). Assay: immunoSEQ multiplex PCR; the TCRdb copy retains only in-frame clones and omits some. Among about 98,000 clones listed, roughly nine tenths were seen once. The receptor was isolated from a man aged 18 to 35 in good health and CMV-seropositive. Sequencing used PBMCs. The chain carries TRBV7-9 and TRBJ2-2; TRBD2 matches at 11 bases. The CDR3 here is CASSLVSGRAVSFTGELFF. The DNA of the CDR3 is TGTGCCAGCAGCTTAGTTAGCGGGAGGGCCGTCTCTTTCACCGGGGAGCTGTTTTTT. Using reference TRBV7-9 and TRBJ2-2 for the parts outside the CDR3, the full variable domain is DTGVSQNPRHKITKRGQNVTFRCDPISEHNRLYWYRQTLGQGPEFLTYFQNEAQLEKSRLLSDRFSAERPKGSFSTLEIQRTEQGDSAMYLCASSLVSGRAVSFTGELFFGEGSRLTVL.